This T cell receptor (beta chain) was found in a study of blood T cell repertoires in COVID-19. Across the study: There were acute and convalescent COVID-19 samples, and they came from the United States, Italy and Spain.

In this sample, this clone turned up a few times. Participants were aged 18 to 89 years, lived in 25 or so US areas, and enrolled virtually. For recovered donors of Cohort 3, there were two negative PCRs, clearance, or symptom resolution. Authors' data handling: Nucleated cell counts were estimated from reference gene primer amplification. The protocol was immunoSEQ multiplex PCR, while the TCRdb copy is restricted to in-frame clones and leaves out a portion. The V and J calls and clone size were taken over from that table, and D and trimming were inferred from the DNA. The data contain 350,000 to 550,000 clones, around 87% of them seen just once; the ten biggest clones take up about 1.1%. The CDR3 covers 14 residues. V dropped 6 bases and J dropped 0 bases, with 9 bases sitting between them. The germline V gene encodes CDR1 MDHEN and CDR2 SYDVKM.

The sequencing input was PBMCs or T cells enriched from blood (not recorded which). The source of this sequence is a man aged 25-45 years who had recovered from COVID-19. This chain uses TRBV28 with TRBJ1-5; D unclear. CDR3 DNA: TGTGCCAGCAGGGAGCCGTATAGCAATCAGCCCCAGCATTTT. Protein: CASREPYSNQPQHF.